Described below is a single T cell receptor (beta chain) sequence and its context. There are a few counts of this clone. No antigen is known for it. No per-base quality is available; no much larger clone lies one base away. This sample is drawn from a study of T cell responses to AZD1222 COVID-19 vaccine (dated by TCRdb to about 2021). Study-wide context: AZD1222 recipients given second doses at about 4 weeks or at about 12 weeks were pooled, since spike-specific TCR depth and breadth were not found to differ between the two schedules. Enrollment into the trials was organized by age into subgroups of 18-55, 56-69 and 70-plus years, and those subgroups contained approximately 160, 26 and 62 TCR-sequenced participants, respectively. TCR sequencing was performed for 230 to 250 trial participants, of whom about 210 were given two doses of AZD1222 and about 25 were given two doses of MenACWY control vaccine. Beyond this particular receptor, the publication reports: The whole spike protein was spanned by vaccine-associated CD4 TCRs, and dominant responses were seen in regions 160-218 and 743-854. Because no day 14 peak-response samples were available, repertoires were characterized only after the peak T cell response. The 56-69-year group was small, and its depth increase did not reach significance, likely because of low power. Participants were mostly white British and included more females than males, and it was suggested by the authors that clonal diversity may have been underestimated. A significant rise in spike-specific TCR breadth and depth was observed after two AZD1222 doses relative to day 0 and relative to MenACWY recipients. Epitopes outside the regions mutated in the B.1.351 and B.1.1.7 variants were reportedly recognized by nearly half of the unique spike-specific TCRs. Only 5 to 7 AZD1222 recipients were SARS-CoV-2 seropositive at baseline, limiting conclusions about previously exposed vaccinees.

CDR1 and CDR2, looked up from the germline V gene, are MNHEY and SVGAGI. The CDR3 measures 15 amino acids from cysteine to phenylalanine. Only the CDR3 DNA stays, 45 bases, in frame from base 1. V has 7 bases trimmed and J has 6 bases trimmed; junction bases matching no gene number 9. The CDR3 regions of human TCRbeta chains were analyzed by immunosequencing. Regarding the original processing steps: TCRs in the repertoires were matched against a reference library of SARS-CoV-2-specific TCRs that had been generated with the MIRA antigen-specificity platform. Breadth was defined as the fraction of unique TCRs that were SARS-CoV-2-associated, and depth was defined as the fraction of total T cells that were SARS-CoV-2-associated. Using the MIRA data, every spike-specific TCR was mapped to the spike region that the TCR reacted to and assigned to either a CD4 or a CD8 class. Log10-transformed breadth and depth values were compared by one-way ANOVA with Sidak's multiple comparisons tests. TCRdb's version of the immuneACCESS table is confined to in-frame rearrangements and falls short of the full clone set. An unresolved V gene accounts for under half of the shortfall where checked; the remainder is of unknown origin. V and J calls plus clone size are reproduced from that table; the DNA served to infer D and trimming. The sample has 130,000 or so clones on record, under 90% of them singletons. The ten largest clonotypes hold roughly 6% of the sample.

The label giving this sample's time point can be read as: baseline before first vaccination. Samples from vaccinated people were obtained from the UK trials COV001 and COV002, which included a single-blind randomized controlled phase 2/3 trial of AZD1222 (ChAdOx1 nCoV-19) in healthy adults. For TCRbeta chain sequencing, PBMC samples from trial participants were taken at day 0 and at day 28 after the second dose. The TCR originated in an adult in good health. The sequence links TRBV6-5 to TRBJ2-2, and 9 bases in between align with TRBD1. The source material was peripheral blood, sampled on day 0 of AZD1222 vaccination. The CDR3 amino acid sequence is: CASTRDRVSSGELFF. The nucleotides are TGTGCCAGCACCCGGGACAGGGTTTCCTCCGGGGAGCTGTTTTTT.